These T cell receptor beta chains were read from a single sample in a study of OX40 agonist ivuxolimab in advanced cancers. Sequenced by immunoSEQ multiplex PCR; TCRdb stores in-frame clones only, minus some. The sample consists of 100,000 to 120,000 clones, approximately 89% of them appearing once. Sample: CD4+ or CD8+ T cells sorted from blood, taken in a trial of the OX40 agonist ivuxolimab. Receptors originate from an adult with an advanced solid tumor such as melanoma, head and neck, liver or kidney cancer. CDR3s include the opening cysteine and the closing phenylalanine or tryptophan. Fields, in order: clone size, D gene, J gene, V gene, CDR3 protein, CDR3 DNA. The D gene is left open where the match is weak. The size entry is marked missing in some rows and otherwise reads once, few, many or a size class.

. TRBD2 TRBJ2-7 TRBV7-8 CASVGLAEGSYEQYF TGTGCCAGCGTCGGACTAGCGGAGGGATCCTACGAGCAGTACTTC
. . TRBJ2-3 TRBV18 CASSPTGETTDTQYF TGTGCCAGCTCACCAACGGGGGAGACCACAGATACGCAGTATTTT
. . TRBJ2-5 TRBV19 CASSISVGETQYF TGTGCCAGTAGTATATCGGTGGGGGAGACCCAGTACTTC
once . TRBJ2-2 TRBV5-1 CASRSEINTGELFF TGCGCCAGCCGCTCAGAGATTAACACCGGGGAGCTGTTTTTT
. TRBD2 TRBJ2-7 TRBV11-2 CASSTSGPYEQYF TGTGCCAGCAGCACTAGCGGACCTTACGAGCAGTACTTC
. TRBD1 TRBJ1-4 TRBV6-6 CASSSTKGQGIEKLFF TGTGCCAGCAGTTCGACGAAGGGACAGGGCATTGAAAAACTGTTTTTT
. . TRBJ1-4 TRBV14 CASSRGPTNEKLFF TGTGCCAGCAGCCGAGGGCCAACTAATGAAAAACTGTTTTTT
. . TRBJ1-1 TRBV6-4 CASSVDRENTEAFF TGTGCCAGCAGTGTGGACAGAGAAAACACTGAAGCTTTCTTT
. TRBD1 TRBJ1-5 TRBV19 CASLDRGPYSNQPQHF TGTGCCAGTCTGGACAGGGGGCCTTATAGCAATCAGCCCCAGCATTTT
. . TRBJ2-1 TRBV28 CASKQGSAEQFF TGTGCCAGCAAACAGGGATCGGCTGAGCAGTTCTTC
. . TRBJ2-2 TRBV5-1 CASSQNTGELFF TGCGCCAGCAGCCAAAACACCGGGGAGCTGTTTTTT